This T cell receptor beta chain is drawn from a study of blood T cell repertoires in COVID-19 (dated by TCRdb to the early 2020s). At the level of the whole study: Samples covering the acute and convalescent phases of COVID-19 were provided by collaborators in the United States, Italy and Spain. Sample metadata almost always included a de-identified subject ID, COVID-19 status, age in years and sex. Deeply sampled blood TCRbeta repertoires from subjects exposed to, actively infected with, or recovered from COVID-19 were included in the dataset. Where available, HLA class I and class II types were obtained from metadata supplied by the sample provider rather than from assay-based typing. The repertoires were released in a freely available public database intended as a resource for research on the immune response to SARS-CoV-2. The prospective study material was composed of cDNA or gDNA derived from T cells, B-cell-depleted T cells, or PBMCs. The samples were drawn from two sources: the first 160 participants of the ongoing ImmuneRACE study, and fewer than 1,500 subjects contributed by 6 global collaborators. The paper as a whole reports these results and caveats: How much clinical and demographic metadata was included differed by source and by participant, and the metadata was provided uncurated.

Collaborating institutions collected whole blood in K2EDTA tubes following their own protocols. For TCRbeta analysis, collaborators shipped samples in one of three forms: frozen whole blood, isolated PBMCs, or DNA extracted from either of those sample types. In the germline V gene, CDR1 corresponds to KGHSH and CDR2 to LQKENI. The cysteine opens and the phenylalanine closes a CDR3 of 13 amino acids. Here the CDR3 DNA is all that survives: 39 bases in frame from base 1. V is clipped by 6 bases and J by 3 bases, and the sequence between their germline boundaries is 12 bases long. Notes on this clone: The clone's antigen remains unknown. No much larger clonotype is one base removed from it; base qualities were not supplied.

TCRbeta CDR3 regions were amplified from genomic DNA using the immunoSEQ Assay, a bias-controlled multiplex PCR. On the study's bioinformatics: Nucleated cell counts per sample were estimated from amplification of reference gene primers within the assay. Sequence reads were collapsed and filtered to measure the absolute abundance of every unique TCRbeta CDR3 rearrangement. For each sample, productive Simpson clonality was calculated as the square root of Simpson's diversity index across productive rearrangements. TCRdb retrieved this table from immuneACCESS and kept in-frame rearrangements only. Not all clones are present; in checked studies, unresolved V genes account for under half, and no reason is known for the remainder. That table is the source of V, J and clone size, and D and trimming were worked out from the DNA. The table for this sample lists a few hundred thousand clones; over 75% of them were counted only once. The ten largest clones capture under 4.5% of the sample.

The sequence joins TRBV18 to TRBJ2-7, with a weak D call of TRBD2 (5 bases match). The receptor was isolated from a woman aged 45 to 65 with active or convalescent COVID-19. Sequenced material: peripheral blood. Read as DNA, the sequence is TGTGCCAGCTCGCCGGGGTTCAACTACGAGCAGTACTTC. This gives the protein CASSPGFNYEQYF.